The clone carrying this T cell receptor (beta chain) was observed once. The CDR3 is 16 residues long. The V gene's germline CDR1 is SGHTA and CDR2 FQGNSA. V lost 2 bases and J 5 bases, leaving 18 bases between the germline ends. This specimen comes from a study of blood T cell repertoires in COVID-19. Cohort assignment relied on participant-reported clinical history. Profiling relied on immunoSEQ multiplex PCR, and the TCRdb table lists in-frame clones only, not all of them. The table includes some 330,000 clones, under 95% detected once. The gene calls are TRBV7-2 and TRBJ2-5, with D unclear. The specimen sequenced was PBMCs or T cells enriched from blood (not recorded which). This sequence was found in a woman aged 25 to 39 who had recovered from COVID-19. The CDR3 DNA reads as TGTGCCAGCAGCTTATTCGCTCGAGCTCTGCGCGAGACCCAGTACTTC. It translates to CASSLFARALRETQYF.